This TCR beta chain was captured in a study of blood T cell repertoires in COVID-19. The J segment lost 3 bases and the V segment lost 5 bases, leaving 6 bases of the junction unmatched. Germline CDR1 MNHEY, CDR2 SVGAGI. The CDR3 contains 15 residues. The repertoire was sequenced with immunoSEQ multiplex PCR; TCRdb's copy has only in-frame clones and lacks some. The sample has around 92,000 clones; around two thirds are singletons. A Seattle source enrolled patients during active infection and followed them longitudinally. The sequencing input was peripheral blood. The chain joins TRBV6-5 to TRBJ2-7; 11 positions match TRBD1. This clonotype originated in a man in his 70s with COVID-19, enrolled during active disease. The CDR3 DNA sequence: TGTGCCAGCAGTCAATTAGGGACAGGGGGCTACGAGCAGTACTTC. Protein: CASSQLGTGGYEQYF.